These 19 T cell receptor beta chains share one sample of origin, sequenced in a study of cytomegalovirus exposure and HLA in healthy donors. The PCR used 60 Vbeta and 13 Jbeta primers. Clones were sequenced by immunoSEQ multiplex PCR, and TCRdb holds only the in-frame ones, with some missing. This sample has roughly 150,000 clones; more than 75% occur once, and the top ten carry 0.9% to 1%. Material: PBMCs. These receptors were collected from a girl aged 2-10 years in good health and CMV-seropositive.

The CDR3 DNA sequence: TGCGCCAGCAGCATGGGGCGACAGGGAAGAGGCTACACCTTC. This codes for CASSMGRQGRGYTF. The gene calls are TRBV5-1 and TRBJ1-2; 7 bases agree with TRBD1. This CDR3 is built from 14 residues. CDR1 and CDR2 from the germline V gene are SGHRS and YFSETQ. V lost 4 bases to trimming and J lost 8 bases; unmatched junction nucleotides: 11.

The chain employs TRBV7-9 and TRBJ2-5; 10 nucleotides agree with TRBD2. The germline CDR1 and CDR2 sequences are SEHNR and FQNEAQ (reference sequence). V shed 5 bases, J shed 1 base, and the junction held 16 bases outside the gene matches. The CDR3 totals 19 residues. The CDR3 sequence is CASSPPKSGRAPAQETQYF. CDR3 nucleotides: TGTGCCAGCAGCCCTCCGAAAAGCGGGAGGGCGCCTGCCCAAGAGACCCAGTACTTC.

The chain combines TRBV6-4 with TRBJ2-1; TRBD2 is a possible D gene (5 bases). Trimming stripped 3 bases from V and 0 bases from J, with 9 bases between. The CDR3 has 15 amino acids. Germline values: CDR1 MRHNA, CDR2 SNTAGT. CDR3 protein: CASSESGGSYNEQFF. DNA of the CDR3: TGTGCCAGCAGTGAAAGCGGAGGCTCCTACAATGAGCAGTTCTTC.

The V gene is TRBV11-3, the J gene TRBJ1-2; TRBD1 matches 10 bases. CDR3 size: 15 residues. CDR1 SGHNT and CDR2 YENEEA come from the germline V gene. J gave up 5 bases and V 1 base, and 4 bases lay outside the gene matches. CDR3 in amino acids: CASSLGGQGVYGYTF. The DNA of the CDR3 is TGTGCCAGCAGCTTAGGTGGACAGGGGGTTTATGGCTACACCTTC.

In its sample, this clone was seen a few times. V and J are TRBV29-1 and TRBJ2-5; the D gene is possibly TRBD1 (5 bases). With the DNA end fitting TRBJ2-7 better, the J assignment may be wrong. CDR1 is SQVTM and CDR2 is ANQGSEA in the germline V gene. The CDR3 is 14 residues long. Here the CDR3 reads CSVQPDSSLYEQYF. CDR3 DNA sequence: TGCAGCGTTCAGCCCGACAGTTCCCTCTACGAGCAGTACTTC.

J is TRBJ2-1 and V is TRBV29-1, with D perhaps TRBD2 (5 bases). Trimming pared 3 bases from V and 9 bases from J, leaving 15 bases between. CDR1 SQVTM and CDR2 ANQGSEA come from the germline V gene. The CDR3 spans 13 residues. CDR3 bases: TGCAGCGTTGATCGGCTGCTCGAGGGTGAGCAGTTCTTC. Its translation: CSVDRLLEGEQFF.

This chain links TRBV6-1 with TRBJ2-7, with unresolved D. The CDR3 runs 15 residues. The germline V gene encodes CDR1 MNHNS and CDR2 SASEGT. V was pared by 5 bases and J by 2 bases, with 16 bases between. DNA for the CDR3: TGTGCCAGCAGTTCACCCTCACCACCGGCCTACGAGCAGTACTTC. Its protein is CASSSPSPPAYEQYF.

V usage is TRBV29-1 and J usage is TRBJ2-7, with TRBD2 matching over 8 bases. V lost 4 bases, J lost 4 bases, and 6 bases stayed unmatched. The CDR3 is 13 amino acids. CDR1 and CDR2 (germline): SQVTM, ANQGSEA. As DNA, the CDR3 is TGCAGCGTTGGGCGGGAGGCCAGTTACGAGCAGTACTTC. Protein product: CSVGREASYEQYF.

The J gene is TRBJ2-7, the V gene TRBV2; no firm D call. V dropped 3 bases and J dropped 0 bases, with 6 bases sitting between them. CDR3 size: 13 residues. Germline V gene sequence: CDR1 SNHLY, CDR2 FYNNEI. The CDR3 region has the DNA TGTGCCAGCAGTGACAGTACCTCCTACGAGCAGTACTTC. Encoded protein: CASSDSTSYEQYF.

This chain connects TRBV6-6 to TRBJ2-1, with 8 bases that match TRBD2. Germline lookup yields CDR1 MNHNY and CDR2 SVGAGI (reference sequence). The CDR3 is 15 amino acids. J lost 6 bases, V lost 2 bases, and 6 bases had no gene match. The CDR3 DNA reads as TGTGCCAGCAGTTACCGCGTCGGGAGGGGCAATGAGCAGTTCTTC. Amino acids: CASSYRVGRGNEQFF.

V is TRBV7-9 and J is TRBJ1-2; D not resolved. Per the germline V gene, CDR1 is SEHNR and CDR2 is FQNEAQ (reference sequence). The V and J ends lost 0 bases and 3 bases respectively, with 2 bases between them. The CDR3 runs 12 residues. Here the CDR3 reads CASSLAYYGYTF. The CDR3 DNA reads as TGTGCCAGCAGCTTAGCCTACTATGGCTACACCTTC.

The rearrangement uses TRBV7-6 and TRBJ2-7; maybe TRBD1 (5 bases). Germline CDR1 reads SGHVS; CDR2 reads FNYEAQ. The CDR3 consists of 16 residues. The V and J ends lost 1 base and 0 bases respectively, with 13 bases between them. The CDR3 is CASSLVGVDNSYEQYF. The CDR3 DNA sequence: TGTGCCAGCAGCTTAGTTGGGGTGGACAACTCCTACGAGCAGTACTTC. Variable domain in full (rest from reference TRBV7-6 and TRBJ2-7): GAGVSQSPRYKVTKRGQDVALRCDPISGHVSLYWYRQALGQGPEFLTYFNYEAQQDKSGLPNDRFSAERPEGSISTLTIQRTEQRDSAMYRCASSLVGVDNSYEQYFGPGTRLTVT.

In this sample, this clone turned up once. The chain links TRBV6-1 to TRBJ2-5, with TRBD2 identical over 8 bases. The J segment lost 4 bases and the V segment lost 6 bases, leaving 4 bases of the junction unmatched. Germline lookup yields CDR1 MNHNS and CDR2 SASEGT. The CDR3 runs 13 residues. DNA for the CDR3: TGTGCCAGCAGCCCCCGGGGGGGAGAGACCCAGTACTTC. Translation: CASSPRGGETQYF.

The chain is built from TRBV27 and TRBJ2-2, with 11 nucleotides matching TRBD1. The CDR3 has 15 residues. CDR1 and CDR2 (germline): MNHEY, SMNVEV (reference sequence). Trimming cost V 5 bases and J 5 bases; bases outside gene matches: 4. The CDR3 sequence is CASSLGTGGTGELFF. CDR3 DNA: TGTGCCAGCAGTCTCGGGACAGGGGGGACCGGGGAGCTGTTTTTT.

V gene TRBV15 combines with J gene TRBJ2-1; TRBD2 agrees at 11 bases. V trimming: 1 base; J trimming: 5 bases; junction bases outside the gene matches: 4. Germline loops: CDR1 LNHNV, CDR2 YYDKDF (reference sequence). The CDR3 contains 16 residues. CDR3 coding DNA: TGTGCCACCAGCAGAGGCCGACTAGCGGGACACAATGAGCAGTTCTTC. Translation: CATSRGRLAGHNEQFF.

CDR3 sequence reads: CASSSRTGGDEQYF. The CDR3 DNA follows: TGTGCCAGCAGTTCCCGGACAGGGGGCGACGAGCAGTACTTC. The gene calls are TRBV6-5 and TRBJ2-7, with TRBD1 matching 11 bases. Germline CDR1 MNHEY, CDR2 SVGAGI. The V gene end was trimmed by 4 bases and the J gene end by 5 bases; junction bases not matched to a gene: 4. The CDR3 is 14 residues long.

CDR3 DNA sequence: TGCGCCAGCAGCTCCTGGGGCGGGAGGAAGGTGGGGCGGACCGGGGAGCTGTTTTTT. Its translation is CASSSWGGRKVGRTGELFF. The chain combines TRBV4-1 with TRBJ2-2, with 8 nucleotides matching TRBD2. Germline V gene lookup returns CDR1 MGHRA and CDR2 YSYEKL. This CDR3 contains 19 residues. V shed 5 bases, J shed 5 bases, and the junction held 19 bases outside the gene matches.

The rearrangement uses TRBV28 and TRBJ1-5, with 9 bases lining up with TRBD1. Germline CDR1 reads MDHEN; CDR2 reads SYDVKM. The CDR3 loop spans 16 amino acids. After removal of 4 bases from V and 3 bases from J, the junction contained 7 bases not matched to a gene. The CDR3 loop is CASSSGDRAANQPQHF. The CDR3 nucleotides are TGTGCCAGCAGTTCGGGGGACAGGGCTGCCAATCAGCCCCAGCATTTT.

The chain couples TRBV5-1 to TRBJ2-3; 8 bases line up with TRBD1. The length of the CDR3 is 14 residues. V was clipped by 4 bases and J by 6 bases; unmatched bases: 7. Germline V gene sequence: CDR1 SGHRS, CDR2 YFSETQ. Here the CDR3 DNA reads TGCGCCAGCAGCCCCGACAGGGGCGGGGATACGCAGTATTTT. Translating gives CASSPDRGGDTQYF. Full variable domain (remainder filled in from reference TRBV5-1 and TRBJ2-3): KAGVTQTPRYLIKTRGQQVTLSCSPISGHRSVSWYQQTPGQGLQFLFEYFSETQRNKGNFPGRFSGRQFSNSRSEMNVSTLELGDSALYLCASSPDRGGDTQYFGPGTRLTVL.